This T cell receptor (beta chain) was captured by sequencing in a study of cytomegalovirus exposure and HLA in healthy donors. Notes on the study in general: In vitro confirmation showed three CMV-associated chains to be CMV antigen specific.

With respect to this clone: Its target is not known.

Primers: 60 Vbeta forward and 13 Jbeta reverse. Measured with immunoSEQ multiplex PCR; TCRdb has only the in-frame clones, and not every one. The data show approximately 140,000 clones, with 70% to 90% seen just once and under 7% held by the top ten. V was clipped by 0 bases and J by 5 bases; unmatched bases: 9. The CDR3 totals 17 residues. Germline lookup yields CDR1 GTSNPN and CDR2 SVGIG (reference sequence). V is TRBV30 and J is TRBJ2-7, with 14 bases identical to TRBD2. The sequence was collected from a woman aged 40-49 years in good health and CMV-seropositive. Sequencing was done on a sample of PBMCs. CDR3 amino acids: CAWSVSGLAGEVDEQYF. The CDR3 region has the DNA TGTGCCTGGAGTGTATCGGGACTAGCGGGAGAGGTGGACGAGCAGTACTTC.